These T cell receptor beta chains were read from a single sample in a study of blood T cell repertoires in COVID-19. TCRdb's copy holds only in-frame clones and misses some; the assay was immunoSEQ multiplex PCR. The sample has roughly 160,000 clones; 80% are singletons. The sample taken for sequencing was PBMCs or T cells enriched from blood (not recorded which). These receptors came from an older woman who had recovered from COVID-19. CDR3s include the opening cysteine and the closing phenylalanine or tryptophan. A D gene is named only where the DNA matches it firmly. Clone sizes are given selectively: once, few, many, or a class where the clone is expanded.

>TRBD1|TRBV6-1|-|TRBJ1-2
CASSDTGDYGYTF
TGTGCCAGCAGTGACACAGGGGACTATGGCTACACCTTC
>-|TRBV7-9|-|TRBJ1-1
CASSLHKSNTEAFF
TGTGCCAGCAGCTTACACAAGTCGAACACTGAAGCTTTCTTT
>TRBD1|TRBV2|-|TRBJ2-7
CASRDRGSPYEQYF
TGTGCCAGCAGAGACAGGGGGTCCCCTTACGAGCAGTACTTC
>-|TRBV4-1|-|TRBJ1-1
CASSQGPLNTEAFF
TGCGCCAGCAGCCAAGGGCCCCTGAACACTGAAGCTTTCTTT
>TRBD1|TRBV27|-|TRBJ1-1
CASSTKAGQGAVVTEAFF
TGTGCCAGCAGCACAAAAGCGGGACAGGGGGCTGTAGTCACTGAAGCTTTCTTT
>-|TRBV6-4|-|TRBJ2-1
CASSVETTNEQFF
TGTGCCAGCAGTGTCGAGACAACCAATGAGCAGTTCTTC
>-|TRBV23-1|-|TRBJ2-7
CASSVFRGVDYEQYF
TGCGCCAGCAGTGTTTTCAGGGGGGTAGACTACGAGCAGTACTTC
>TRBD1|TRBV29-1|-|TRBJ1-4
CSVAGQAEKLFF
TGCAGCGTTGCGGGACAGGCTGAAAAACTGTTTTTT
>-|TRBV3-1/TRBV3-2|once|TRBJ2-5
CASSQVPGLAQETQYF
TGTGCCAGCAGCCAAGTCCCAGGCCTGGCCCAAGAGACCCAGTACTTC
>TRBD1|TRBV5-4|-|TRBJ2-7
CASSDGRDRGGSEQYF
TGTGCCAGCAGCGATGGGCGGGACAGGGGGGGAAGCGAGCAGTACTTC
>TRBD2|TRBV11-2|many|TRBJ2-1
CASSSIGRLADNEQFF
TGTGCCAGCAGCTCAATCGGGCGGCTAGCGGACAATGAGCAGTTCTTC
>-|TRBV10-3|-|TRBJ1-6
CAISAGEDSPLHF
TGTGCCATCAGTGCCGGCGAGGATTCACCCCTCCACTTT
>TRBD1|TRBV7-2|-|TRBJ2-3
CASSLPRRGPSTDTQYF
TGTGCCAGCAGTCTCCCGCGCAGGGGGCCCTCCACAGATACGCAGTATTTT
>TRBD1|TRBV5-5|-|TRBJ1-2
CASSYRDRGTNYGYTF
TGTGCCAGCAGCTACCGGGACAGGGGAACTAACTATGGCTACACCTTC
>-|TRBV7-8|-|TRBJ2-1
CASTGTSYNEQFF
TGTGCCAGCACAGGCACTTCCTACAATGAGCAGTTCTTC
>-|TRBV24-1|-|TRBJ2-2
CATSDFTGPNTGELFF
TGTGCCACCAGTGATTTCACGGGTCCGAACACCGGGGAGCTGTTTTTT
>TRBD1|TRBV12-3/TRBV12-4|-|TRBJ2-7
CASSLAGGYEQYF
TGTGCCAGCAGTTTGGCAGGGGGCTACGAGCAGTACTTC
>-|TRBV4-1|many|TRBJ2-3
CASSSHSSTQYF
TGCGCCAGCAGCTCCCATAGTTCTACGCAGTATTTT
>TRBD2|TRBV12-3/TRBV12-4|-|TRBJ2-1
CASKPGLWNEQFF
TGTGCCAGCAAGCCGGGACTATGGAATGAGCAGTTCTTC
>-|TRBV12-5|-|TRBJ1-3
CASGLSVSGNTIYF
TGTGCTAGTGGTTTGTCCGTCTCTGGAAACACCATATATTTT
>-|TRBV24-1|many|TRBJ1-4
CATGDYSRSELFF
TGTGCCACGGGGGACTACAGCCGATCGGAACTGTTTTTT
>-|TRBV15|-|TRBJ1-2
CATSRDLPGSYGYTF
TGTGCCACCAGCAGAGATCTTCCGGGTAGCTATGGCTACACCTTC
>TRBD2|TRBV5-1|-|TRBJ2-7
CASSEGTSGTYEQYF
TGCGCCAGCAGCGAAGGGACTAGCGGTACCTACGAGCAGTACTTC
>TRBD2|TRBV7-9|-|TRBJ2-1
CASSELAGGHNEQFF
TGTGCCAGCAGCGAGTTAGCGGGGGGGCACAATGAGCAGTTCTTC
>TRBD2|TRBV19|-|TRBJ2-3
CASNPGTSGSDTQYF
TGTGCCAGTAATCCCGGGACTAGCGGCTCAGATACGCAGTATTTT
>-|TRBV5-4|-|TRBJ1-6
CASSLKGVSPLHF
TGTGCCAGCAGCTTAAAGGGAGTCTCACCCCTCCACTTT
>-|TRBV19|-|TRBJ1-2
CASSLRQELYGYTF
TGTGCCAGTAGTCTCAGACAGGAACTATACGGCTACACCTTC
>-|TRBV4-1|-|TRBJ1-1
CASGRGGKVTEAFF
TGCGCCAGCGGGAGGGGGGGCAAGGTCACTGAAGCTTTCTTT
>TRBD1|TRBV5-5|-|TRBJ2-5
CASSPRTGTKETQYF
TGTGCCAGCAGCCCCAGGACAGGGACGAAGGAGACCCAGTACTTC
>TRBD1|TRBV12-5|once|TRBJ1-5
CASGLAYGTAGQPQHF
TGTGCTAGTGGTTTGGCCTACGGGACAGCAGGTCAGCCCCAGCATTTT
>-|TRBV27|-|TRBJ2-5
CASSLYSTVLQETQYF
TGTGCCAGCAGTTTATACAGCACAGTACTCCAAGAGACCCAGTACTTC
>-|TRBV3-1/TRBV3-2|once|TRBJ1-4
CASSPRAGANNEKLFF
TGTGCCAGCAGCCCTCGTGCAGGCGCCAATAATGAAAAACTGTTTTTT
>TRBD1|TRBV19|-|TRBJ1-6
CASTPGQGSWNSPLHF
TGTGCCAGTACCCCAGGACAGGGGAGCTGGAATTCACCCCTCCACTTT
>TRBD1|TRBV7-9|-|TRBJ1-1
CASSDRGLDLNTEAFF
TGTGCCAGCAGCGACAGGGGGCTGGACCTGAACACTGAAGCTTTCTTT
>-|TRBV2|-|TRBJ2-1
CASSDNYRNSHEQFF
TGTGCCAGCAGTGATAACTATCGAAACTCCCATGAGCAGTTCTTC
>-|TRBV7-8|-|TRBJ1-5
CASSLVSRVGQPQHF
TGTGCCAGCAGCTTAGTGTCCAGGGTAGGTCAGCCCCAGCATTTT
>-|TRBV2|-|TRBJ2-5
CASSEGRQETQYF
TGTGCCAGCAGTGAGGGCAGGCAAGAGACCCAGTACTTC
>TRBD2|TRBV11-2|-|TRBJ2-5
CASSFGGGQETQYF
TGTGCCAGCAGCTTCGGCGGGGGGCAAGAGACCCAGTACTTC
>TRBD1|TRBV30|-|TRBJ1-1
CAWSVQGYTEAFF
TGTGCCTGGAGTGTACAGGGGTACACTGAAGCTTTCTTT
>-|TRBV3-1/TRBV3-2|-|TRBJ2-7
CASSQDRFYEQYF
TGTGCCAGCAGCCAAGATCGTTTCTACGAGCAGTACTTC
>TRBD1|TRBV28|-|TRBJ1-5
CASSFLTGTSNQPQHF
TGTGCCAGCAGTTTCTTGACAGGGACAAGCAATCAGCCCCAGCATTTT
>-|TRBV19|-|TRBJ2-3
CASSTGYPKTDTQYF
TGTGCCAGTAGTACAGGGTACCCTAAAACAGATACGCAGTATTTT